This TCR beta chain appears in the sequencing data of a study of beta chain features in type 1 diabetes. Findings of the study overall: Moderate but significant shortening of TCRB CDR3s was recorded in all four CD4+ subsets from Type 1 diabetes patients. In the patient group, naive, central memory and Treg TCRB repertoires seemed more alike than in the healthy donor group.

This clone was seen more than once but under ten times. Its antigen is unidentified. Since all of the isolated RNA was reverse transcribed, expressed TCRB transcripts were what got sequenced. This table comes from immunoSEQ multiplex PCR, and its TCRdb copy is limited to in-frame clones, with some not included. The top ten clones hold roughly 0.12% of a sample with over 600,000 clones, 12% of them seen once. In germline, CDR1 is SGHTA, CDR2 FQGNSA. V gave up 5 bases and J gave up 6 bases, with 14 bases separating them. The CDR3 extends over 13 amino acids. Populations isolated by sorting all had purity greater than 95%.

The rearrangement joins TRBV7-2 to TRBJ2-7; D is ambiguous. The source material was naive CD4+ T cells from blood. The receptor was derived from a man aged 30 to 39 with type 1 diabetes. The CDR3 region is CASSPRYTGEQYF. The CDR3 nucleotides are TGTGCCAGCAGCCCCCGGTATACTGGCGAGCAGTACTTC.